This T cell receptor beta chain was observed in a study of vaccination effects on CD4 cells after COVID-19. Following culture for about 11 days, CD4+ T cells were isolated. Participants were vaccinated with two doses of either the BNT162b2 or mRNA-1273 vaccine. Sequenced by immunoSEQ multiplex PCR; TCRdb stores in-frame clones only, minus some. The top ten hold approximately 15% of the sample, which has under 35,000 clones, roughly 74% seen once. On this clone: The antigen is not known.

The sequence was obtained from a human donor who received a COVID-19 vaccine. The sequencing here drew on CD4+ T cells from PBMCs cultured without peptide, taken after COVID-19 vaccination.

As DNA, the CDR3 is TGCAGTGCTAGAACTAGCGGGAGTTTGTATTTT. As protein: CSARTSGSLYF. This rearrangement joins TRBV20-1 to TRBJ2-3; 11 bases match TRBD2. Per germline, CDR1 DFQATT and CDR2 SNEGSKA (reference sequence). The CDR3 totals 11 residues. V lost 2 bases, J lost 14 bases, and 3 bases stayed unmatched.